Shown below are 18 T cell receptor beta chains from a single sample sequenced in a study of blood T cells in healthy people across ages. Combining a sample-barcoded 5' primer with a J-beta primer mix, a second PCR ran for 7 to 11 cycles. TCRdb reanalysed the 5' RACE reads using MiXCR and keeps one entry per CDR3 protein. The data show about 1.4 million distinct CDR3 sequences, roughly 59% seen once. The sequencing input was blood. The source is a young man in good health.

The chain couples TRBV20-1 to TRBJ2-1; D perhaps matches TRBD2 (6 bases). The germline V gene encodes CDR1 DFQATT and CDR2 SNEGSKA (reference sequence). This CDR3 is 13 amino acids long. The V end was cut by 5 bases, the J end by 4 bases, with 12 bases between. This chain's CDR3 is CSARGINYNEQFF. CDR3 in DNA: TGCAGTGCTCGGGGGATTAATTACAATGAGCAGTTCTTC.

This rearrangement joins TRBV12-3 or TRBV12-4 to TRBJ2-4; unclear D gene. The DNA end is more similar to TRBJ2-7, so the J call may be wrong. CDR3 length equals 13 residues. CDR3 sequence reads: CASSPSLYSEQYF. Written as DNA, the CDR3 is TGTGCCAGCAGCCCATCCCTTTACAGCGAGCAGTACTTC.

This chain links TRBV20-1 with TRBJ1-2; 9 bases align to TRBD1. CDR1 and CDR2 from the germline V gene are DFQATT and SNEGSKA (reference sequence). The CDR3 extends over 15 amino acids. Germline trimming cut 4 bases from V and 4 bases from J; bases unmatched to any gene: 10. CDR3 coding DNA: TGCAGTGCTACCAGTCCCGGGACAGGGATCTATGGCTACACCTTC. The encoded protein is CSATSPGTGIYGYTF.

The chain has TRBV7-9 and TRBJ2-7, with D maybe TRBD1 (6 bases). In germline, CDR1 is SEHNR, CDR2 FQNEAQ (reference sequence). The CDR3 spans 14 residues. The V and J ends lost 8 bases and 0 bases respectively, with 14 bases between them. The CDR3 region is CASGARGGSYEQYF. The CDR3 DNA is TGTGCCAGCGGAGCCAGGGGCGGCTCCTACGAGCAGTACTTC.

The chain recombines TRBV4-2 with TRBJ2-7, with TRBD1 matching over 7 bases. Trimming took 6 bases from V and 3 from J; bases not matched to a gene: 11. The CDR3 runs to 15 residues. Germline V gene data show CDR1 as LGHNA and CDR2 as YNFKEQ. CDR3 in amino acids: CASRTGPGQSYEQYF. The CDR3 DNA sequence: TGTGCCAGCAGGACAGGACCGGGACAGAGCTACGAGCAGTACTTC.

The chain has TRBV4-3 and TRBJ1-5, with unresolved D. The V and J ends lost 1 base and 7 bases respectively, with 8 bases between them. Germline loops: CDR1 LGHNA, CDR2 YSLEER. The CDR3 sequence is 13 residues long. The CDR3 sequence: CASSQVKDQPQHF. The CDR3 DNA reads TGCGCCAGCAGCCAAGTTAAGGACCAGCCCCAGCATTTT.

The table lists this clonotype with a few counts. The genes are TRBV25-1 and TRBJ2-7, with 9 bases identical to TRBD2. Germline assignment: CDR1 MGHDK and CDR2 SYGVNS. There are 14 residues in the CDR3. The junction had 8 bases not matched to a gene; V was cut back by 7 bases and J by 4 bases. Written as DNA, the CDR3 is TGTGCCAGCACGAGCGGGAGGCAAGGATACGAGCAGTACTTC. This sequence encodes CASTSGRQGYEQYF.

The rearrangement links TRBV24-1 to TRBJ2-1; TRBD1 matches at 9 bases. J was trimmed by 0 bases and V by 3 bases; bases with no gene match: 20. Germline V gene data show CDR1 as KGHDR and CDR2 as SFDVKD. The CDR3 is 22 residues long. CDR3 protein: CATSDPNPVGQGTDSSYNEQFF. The CDR3 bases are TGTGCCACCAGTGATCCCAATCCAGTGGGACAGGGAACGGATAGCTCCTACAATGAGCAGTTCTTC.

CDR3 sequence (DNA): TGTGCCAGCAGGGCATTGAGCGCTGGGGCCAACGTCCTGACTTTC. Its translation is CASRALSAGANVLTF. The V and J genes are TRBV12-3 or TRBV12-4 and TRBJ2-6; no clear D gene. The CDR3 is 15 residues long. V was clipped by 6 bases and J by 2 bases, with 11 bases between them.

Of note for this clonotype: The junction and the germline gene differ at one end; a read error may be behind it. The chain joins TRBV10-3 to TRBJ2-5; 11 bases are shared with TRBD1. Per the germline V gene, CDR1 is ENHRY and CDR2 is SYGVKD. CDR3 size: 16 residues. DNA for the CDR3: TGTGCCATCAGTGAGCGAAGGGGACAGGGGGAAGAGATCCAGTACTTC. Protein product: CAISERRGQGEEIQYF.

The chain joins TRBV27 to TRBJ2-1; TRBD2 matches at 9 bases. The V gene end was trimmed by 4 bases and the J gene end by 4 bases; junction bases not matched to a gene: 8. The V gene's germline CDR1 is MNHEY and CDR2 SMNVEV (reference sequence). This CDR3 contains 16 residues. CDR3 protein: CASSSSRGGYYNEQFF. In nucleotides, the CDR3 is TGTGCCAGCAGTTCCTCGCGGGGGGGCTATTACAATGAGCAGTTCTTC.

This clonotype occurred a few times. J is TRBJ2-1 and V is TRBV9, with D perhaps TRBD2 (7 bases). V was shortened by 10 bases and J by 0 bases, with 17 bases between the two germline ends. CDR1 and CDR2 (germline): SGDLS, YYNGEE. This CDR3 region has 15 residues. CDR3 region: CASREGGSSYNEQFF. The CDR3 DNA sequence: TGTGCCTCCAGGGAGGGGGGGAGCTCCTACAATGAGCAGTTCTTC.

DNA of the CDR3: TGTGCCAGCACCTATCGACCCGGGGGGCATTACGAGCAGTACTTC. Protein product: CASTYRPGGHYEQYF. The genes are TRBV5-5 and TRBJ2-5; D might be TRBD2 (7 bases). The tail of the sequence fits TRBJ2-7 better, so the J call may be wrong. CDR1 and CDR2 from the germline V gene are SGHKS and YYEKEE (reference sequence). CDR3 length equals 15 residues.

The rearrangement uses TRBV30 and TRBJ1-2; D not resolved. Deletions cut 1 base from V and 5 bases from J, with 5 bases between. CDR3 length equals 11 residues. CDR1 and CDR2 from the germline V gene are GTSNPN and SVGIG (reference sequence). The CDR3 DNA is TGTGCCTGGAGTGGACGGTATGGCTACACCTTC. Encoded protein: CAWSGRYGYTF.

This clonotype was seen only a few times. The genes are TRBV20-1 and TRBJ2-7; possibly TRBD1 for D (5 bases). V was pared by 0 bases and J by 0 bases, with 15 bases between. The CDR3 sequence is 16 residues long. CDR1 DFQATT and CDR2 SNEGSKA come from the germline V gene (reference sequence). For the CDR3, the DNA is TGCAGTGCTAGAGATAGTCCCCGACAGAGCTCCTACGAGCAGTACTTC. This codes for CSARDSPRQSSYEQYF.

Points on this clonotype: It may be a read error: a sequence one base away is much more abundant. The chain recombines TRBV29-1 with TRBJ1-1; no firm D call. Germline CDR1 is SQVTM and CDR2 is ANQGSEA. The CDR3 consists of 11 residues. V lost 4 bases, J lost 3 bases, and 6 bases lay in between. This CDR3 is CSVARDTEAFF. DNA for the CDR3: TGCAGCGTTGCTAGGGACACTGAAGCTTTCTTT.

V and J are TRBV6-1 and TRBJ2-1; D may be TRBD1 or TRBD2 (5 bases each). This CDR3 comprises 16 residues. Trimming removed 2 bases at V and 0 bases at J, with 11 bases between. Germline assignment: CDR1 MNHNS and CDR2 SASEGT. CDR3 sequence: CASSERPGSSYNEQFF. The CDR3 DNA reads as TGTGCCAGCAGTGAAAGGCCAGGGAGCTCCTACAATGAGCAGTTCTTC.

This clonotype was detected a few times. The J gene is TRBJ2-3, the V gene TRBV7-2; D gene unclear. The CDR3 runs to 15 residues. The V gene's germline CDR1 is SGHTA and CDR2 FQGNSA. V lost 3 bases to trimming and J lost 7 bases, with 17 bases between them. CDR3 in amino acids: CASSLVTERSNTQYF. CDR3 coding DNA: TGTGCCAGCAGCTTGGTTACCGAACGGTCAAATACGCAGTATTTT.